Here is one TCR beta chain with its context. Antigen specificity is unknown. This sample is part of a study of blood T cells in healthy people across ages. Overall study context: The capture of about one barcoded beta molecule per two T cells was achieved by template switching. The study's findings and limits: Measured against age, TCR beta diversity per million T cells decreased in a roughly linear manner.

Deletions cut 0 bases from V and 0 bases from J, with 9 bases between. CDR3 length equals 16 residues. Looked up from germline, CDR1 is ENHRY and CDR2 is SYGVKD. Through a sample-barcoded 5' primer and a J-beta primer mix, a second PCR was run for roughly 6 to 12 cycles. Every sample produced at least 2.5 million CDR3-containing paired-end reads. A single record per CDR3 protein comes from TCRdb applying MiXCR to the 5' RACE reads. The table shows fewer than 2,000,000 distinct CDR3 sequences, with around 40% occurring only once. The source is a human donor in good health. Sequenced sample: blood. V and J are TRBV10-3 and TRBJ1-5; D uncertain. The CDR3 spells CAISESKAYSNQPQHF. The CDR3 nucleotides read TGTGCCATCAGTGAGTCGAAAGCTTATAGCAATCAGCCCCAGCATTTT.